This T cell receptor beta chain was documented in a study of Graves' ophthalmopathy and Graves' hyperthyroidism. The length of the CDR3 is 14 residues. The germline gives CDR1 SNHLY, CDR2 FYNNEI. As diagnostic evidence, clinical symptoms, serum thyroxine, TRAb, thyroid ultrasound and orbital computed tomography were relied upon. The PBMCs were taken from under 12 ml of fresh peripheral blood. As regards this clonotype: A much larger clone is a single base away; this may be a read error.

RNA transcripts provided the template for amplifying TCR beta CDR3 regions. An initial RT-PCR round employing HTBI primers preceded a second-round multiplex PCR. TCRdb reanalysed the multiplex PCR reads using MiXCR and keeps one entry per CDR3 protein. This table has hundreds of thousands of distinct CDR3 sequences, about 20% appearing once. The sequenced sample was peripheral blood. The source of this sequence is a woman between 18 and 30 years old with stable Graves' hyperthyroidism. Some clones in this sample may be carry-over from other donors' samples. This chain uses TRBV2 with TRBJ1-1, with a tentative D call TRBD1 (5 bases). The CDR3 DNA is TGTGCCAGCAGTGATGGGGGAGGGAACACTGAATCTTTCTTT. Its translation is CASSDGGGNTESFF. The variable domain in full, with the rest retrieved from reference TRBV2 and TRBJ1-1, is EPEVTQTPSHQVTQMGQEVILRCVPISNHLYFYWYRQILGQKVEFLVSFYNNEISEKSEIFDDQFSVERPDGSNFTLKIRSTKLEDSAMYFCASSDGGGNTESFFGQGTRLTVV.